This T cell receptor beta chain was obtained from a study of early T cells in non-severe SARS-CoV-2 infection. Between the trimmed V and J ends, which lost 6 bases and 8 bases, there was a span of 19 bases. CDR1 KGHSH and CDR2 LQKENI come from the germline V gene. CDR3 length: 14 residues. The TCR library protocol attached unique molecular identifiers to the individual cDNA molecules. TCRdb recomputed calls from the 5' RACE reads with MiXCR, one row per CDR3 protein. The table lists tens of thousands of distinct CDR3 sequences, roughly 12% of them singletons, with about 5% in the top ten. The origin of this receptor is an adult who was a healthcare worker with PCR-confirmed SARS-CoV-2 infection or an uninfected control (not recorded which). V usage is TRBV18 and J usage is TRBJ1-2; no clear D. The sample consisted of whole blood. The CDR3 nucleotides read TGTGCCAGCTCCTTAGCCCCCGGGCAAGGGGGCTACACCTTC. The encoded protein is CASSLAPGQGGYTF.